This T cell receptor beta chain was found in a study of CD8+ T cells in alopecia areata. Germline trimming cut 4 bases from V and 0 bases from J; bases unmatched to any gene: 3. The V gene's germline CDR1 is SGHDN and CDR2 FVKESK. This CDR3 region has 14 residues. Peripheral blood and lesional scalp punch biopsies came from alopecia areata patients. Sorted populations comprised CD4+ and CD8+ T cells obtained from PBMCs. After isolation, RNA underwent reverse transcription to generate cDNA as the sequencing template. The protocol was immunoSEQ multiplex PCR, while the TCRdb copy is restricted to in-frame clones and leaves out a portion. The sample lists approximately 130,000 clones, around 45% seen once, with under 12% in the top ten. General study points: Possibly as an HLA-related effect, TCR sharing across patients appeared less clear than in mice. Scalp lesions, especially in alopecia totalis/universalis, had higher clonality than normal scalp.

Comments on this clone: What it binds is not known.

The chain has TRBV14 and TRBJ2-7; TRBD2 matches 7 bases. Sequenced material: NKG2D-low CD8+ T cells sorted from blood. The source of this sequence is a human donor with alopecia areata. CDR3 in DNA: TGTGCCAGCAGCCTCGGGGGGAGCTCCTACGAGCAGTACTTC. As protein: CASSLGGSSYEQYF.